This TCR beta chain was captured in a study of identical twins. Whole-study findings and limits: It was possible that invariant MAIT and iNKT cells partly confounded the zero-insertion analyses.

As to this clonotype: The antigen remains unidentified.

Trimming at V came to 3 bases and at J to 2 bases, leaving 5 bases not matched to a gene. The CDR3 is 15 amino acids. CDR1 is KGHDR and CDR2 is SFDVKD in the germline V gene. TCRdb processed the 5' RACE reads anew with MiXCR; each CDR3 protein has one entry. The sample lists some 500,000 distinct CDR3 sequences; less than 25% were seen once. These data were likewise used in another study, on T cells expressing NK-cell markers.

The genes are TRBV24-1 and TRBJ2-5; 7 bases align to TRBD1. The source material was CD4+ T cells sorted from blood. The clonotype was recovered from a woman in her late teens or twenties in good health. The CDR3 sequence: CATSDPTTGQETQYF. CDR3 sequence (DNA): TGTGCCACCAGTGATCCCACGACAGGGCAAGAGACCCAGTACTTC.